This TCR beta chain is drawn from a study of cytomegalovirus exposure and HLA in healthy donors. In the study overall: One earlier analysis, a look at 150 million to 200 million T cells, found around 110 million unique TCR beta sequences.

Among the donors, all were healthy bone marrow donors. 13 Jbeta primers and 60 Vbeta primers were used for the PCR. TCRdb's table, derived via immunoSEQ multiplex PCR, lists solely in-frame clones and lacks some. The sample records some 120,000 clones, more than 75% being singletons. Germline values: CDR1 WNHNN, CDR2 SYGVQD (reference sequence). Trimming removed 5 bases at V and 4 bases at J, with 11 bases between. The CDR3 sequence is 13 residues long. Remarks on this clone: Its target is unknown.

Study-wide findings and caveats: Analysis performed later showed TCR beta chains linked to HLA being more clonally expanded than equally common others. Apparent HLA restriction characterized most CMV-associated TCR beta chains in a later analysis.

The J gene is TRBJ1-1, the V gene TRBV10-1; D not resolved. The sample taken for sequencing was PBMCs. This TCR was sampled from a middle-aged woman in good health and CMV-seropositive. CDR3 DNA: TGCGCCAGCAGTTCCCAACTGCGCACTGAAGCTTTCTTT. It translates to CASSSQLRTEAFF.